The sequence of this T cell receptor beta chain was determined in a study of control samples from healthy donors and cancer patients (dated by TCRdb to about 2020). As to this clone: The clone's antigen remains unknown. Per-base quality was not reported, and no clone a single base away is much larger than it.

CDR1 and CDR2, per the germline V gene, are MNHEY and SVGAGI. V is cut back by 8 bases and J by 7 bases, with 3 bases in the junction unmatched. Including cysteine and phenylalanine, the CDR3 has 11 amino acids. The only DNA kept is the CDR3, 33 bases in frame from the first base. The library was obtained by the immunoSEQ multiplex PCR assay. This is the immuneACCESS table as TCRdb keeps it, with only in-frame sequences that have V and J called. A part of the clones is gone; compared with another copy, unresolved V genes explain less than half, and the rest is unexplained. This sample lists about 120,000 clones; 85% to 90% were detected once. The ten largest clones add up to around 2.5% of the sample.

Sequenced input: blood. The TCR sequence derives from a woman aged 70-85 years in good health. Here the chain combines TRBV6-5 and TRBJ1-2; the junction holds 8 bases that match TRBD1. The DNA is TGTGCCAGCCGACAGGGGTTTGGCTACACCTTC. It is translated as CASRQGFGYTF.